The TCR beta chain under discussion was sequenced for a study of radiotherapy plus CTLA-4 blockade in lung cancer. Whole-study context: Objective responses were seen in around 19% of patients, disease control in 31%. Study-level results: Expansion of tumor-derived TCR clones was observed in blood after radiotherapy plus ipilimumab.

Measured with immunoSEQ multiplex PCR; TCRdb has only the in-frame clones, and not every one. The sample comprises about 110,000 clones, approximately 81% of which are singletons, and less than 2.5% rests with the top ten. V trimming: 5 bases; J trimming: 2 bases; junction bases outside the gene matches: 7. The CDR3 sequence is 16 residues long. In germline, CDR1 is SGHVS, CDR2 FQNEAQ. With regard to this clone: Its specificity is unknown.

The rearrangement joins TRBV7-8 to TRBJ1-1, with 11 bases that match TRBD1. The starting material was peripheral blood, obtained from a patient treated with radiotherapy plus ipilimumab. The sequence derives from a human donor with non-small cell lung cancer that progressed on radiotherapy plus ipilimumab. Some clones in this sample may be carry-over from other donors' samples. The CDR3 loop reads CASSLRDRGTNTEAFF. CDR3 bases: TGTGCCAGCAGCCTGCGGGACAGGGGGACTAACACTGAAGCTTTCTTT.